A selection of T cell receptor beta chains follows, all from one sample in a study of T-cell memory formation after mild COVID-19. TCRdb ran MiXCR on the 5' RACE reads and lists one entry per CDR3 protein. This sample has 350,000 or so distinct CDR3 sequences, with 10% to 15% found just once. Material: PBMCs or a T cell subset sorted from them (not recorded which). The receptors shown here come from a man in his late teens or twenties who had mild COVID-19 (a few samples of this study predate the infection). Cell type and time point are not known. Each CDR3 is given with its conserved first and last residue. The order of the fields is V gene, J gene, D gene, clone size, CDR3 DNA, CDR3 protein. A D gene is named only where the DNA matches it firmly. The size of a clone is reported for some rows only, either as once, few or many, or as a class for expanded clones.

TRBV7-9	TRBJ1-2	-	-	TGTGCCAGCAGCTTTGACGGCTTTAACTATGGCTACACCTTC	CASSFDGFNYGYTF
TRBV20-1	TRBJ2-3	TRBD2	few	TGCAGTGCTGCTAGCGGGGGGGCCGACGGGCAGTATTTT	CSAASGGADGQYF
TRBV6-6	TRBJ2-2	TRBD1	few	TGTGCCAGCAGTTCCCGACAGGGGGAAGGCGGGGAGCTGTTTTTT	CASSSRQGEGGELFF
TRBV29-1	TRBJ2-5	-	few	TGCAGCGCGGGACCGACGCAAATCCAAGAGACCCAGTACTTC	CSAGPTQIQETQYF
TRBV4-3	TRBJ2-4	-	-	TGCGCCAGCAGCCAAGAGGGGGCGGGTAGTAACATTCAGTACTTC	CASSQEGAGSNIQYF
TRBV20-1	TRBJ1-4	TRBD1	few	TGCAGTGCTGCCCAGGGGGCAACTAATGAAAAACTGTTTTTT	CSAAQGATNEKLFF
TRBV12-3/TRBV12-4	TRBJ1-2	-	few	TGTGCCAGCAGTTTTCTGGCAGGGTTCTATGGCTACACCTTC	CASSFLAGFYGYTF
TRBV18	TRBJ2-7	TRBD1	-	TGTGCCAGCTCACAGTCGGACAGGGGGTGGGAGCAGTACTTC	CASSQSDRGWEQYF
TRBV15	TRBJ1-1	-	-	TGTGCCACCAGCAGAGGTCCTGAAGCTTTCTTT	CATSRGPEAFF
TRBV7-8	TRBJ1-1	-	-	TGTGCCAGCAGCAAGGGGGGCAGGGAAGGCACTGAAGCTTTCTTT	CASSKGGREGTEAFF
TRBV7-2	TRBJ2-3	TRBD2	few	TGTGCCAGCGGGACTAGCGCGAGCACAGATACGCAGTATTTT	CASGTSASTDTQYF
TRBV4-3	TRBJ2-4	-	-	TGCGCCAGCAGCCAAGATGGAGACAGGACTAACATTCAGTACTTC	CASSQDGDRTNIQYF
TRBV15	TRBJ2-2	-	many	TGTGCCACCAGCAGAGATCGAGAATGGGACGGGGAGCTGTTTTTT	CATSRDREWDGELFF
TRBV20-1	TRBJ2-5	-	few	TGCAGTGCGTGGACTAATCAAGAGACCCAGTACTTC	CSAWTNQETQYF
TRBV20-1	TRBJ2-7	-	many	TGCAGTGCTAGGTCGGGGCACGAGCAGTACTTC	CSARSGHEQYF
TRBV7-3	TRBJ2-3	TRBD2	-	TGTGCCAGCAGCCTCCCAGGCGGCGGGGGGGTAGGAGATACGCAGTATTTT	CASSLPGGGGVGDTQYF
TRBV5-4	TRBJ1-5	-	-	TGTGCCAGCAGCTTGGATCAGGGCAGAAATCAGCCCCAGCATTTT	CASSLDQGRNQPQHF
TRBV29-1	TRBJ2-5	-	-	TGCAGCGTTGACTACGGATCAGAGACCCAGTACTTC	CSVDYGSETQYF
TRBV6-1	TRBJ2-7	TRBD1	-	TGTGCCAGCAAAGGATCCCCCCGGGACAGGGGATCCTACGAGCAGTACTTC	CASKGSPRDRGSYEQYF
TRBV12-3/TRBV12-4	TRBJ1-4	-	many	TGTGCCAGCAGGACAGGTTCGGCAACTAATGAAAAACTGTTTTTT	CASRTGSATNEKLFF
TRBV7-2	TRBJ1-1	-	many	TGTGCCAGCAGCTTTGGGGAGGCCACTGAAGCTTTCTTT	CASSFGEATEAFF
TRBV25-1	TRBJ2-1	TRBD2	-	TGTGCCAGCACTCAAACTAGCGGGGGGACCTACAATGAGCAGTTCTTC	CASTQTSGGTYNEQFF
TRBV15	TRBJ1-2	-	few	TGTGCCACCAGCAGAGATCGGCAGGTCTATGGCTACACCTTC	CATSRDRQVYGYTF
TRBV7-3	TRBJ1-2	-	-	TGTGCCAGCAGCTTAACGGGGGGACCCTACTATGGCTACACCTTC	CASSLTGGPYYGYTF
TRBV5-8	TRBJ1-6	-	-	TGTGCCAGCAGCTTGCGGGGGGCAGGGGCTTACCGGAATTCACCCCTCCACTTT	CASSLRGAGAYRNSPLHF
TRBV5-1	TRBJ2-3	-	-	TGCGCCAGCAGTAGGGTCGGGGGATTGAACACAGATACGCAGTATTTT	CASSRVGGLNTDTQYF
TRBV7-2	TRBJ1-6	-	many	TGTGCCAGCAGCTTAAGATGGCAAGGATTGTGGCCCCTCCACTTT	CASSLRWQGLWPLHF
TRBV12-3/TRBV12-4	TRBJ2-1	TRBD2	few	TGTGCCAGCAGTTCAGAGCGGGGGCCCTACAATGAGCAGTTCTTC	CASSSERGPYNEQFF
TRBV12-3/TRBV12-4	TRBJ1-2	TRBD1	many	TGTGCCAGCACCTTGACAGGGAACTATGGCTACACCTTC	CASTLTGNYGYTF
TRBV29-1	TRBJ2-1	-	-	TGCAGCGTTGCTCCATACAATGAGCAGTTCTTC	CSVAPYNEQFF
TRBV20-1	TRBJ1-6	-	few	TGCAGTGCTAGTAGGGGCGGGGGTCATTCACCCCTCCACTTT	CSASRGGGHSPLHF
TRBV9	TRBJ1-6	TRBD1	few	TGTGCCAGCAGCCCACGACAGGGGGCTTTAAATTCACCCCTCCACTTT	CASSPRQGALNSPLHF
TRBV6-2/TRBV6-3	TRBJ1-1	-	few	TGTGCCAGCAGTTACTCGGGCAGGAGTAACACTGAAGCTTTCTTT	CASSYSGRSNTEAFF
TRBV5-1	TRBJ2-3	TRBD2	-	TGCGCCAGCAGAGGACTAGCGGGGGGCACAGATACGCAGTATTTT	CASRGLAGGTDTQYF
TRBV6-5	TRBJ2-7	-	few	TGTGCCAGCAGTGGGGGAAGGACAGATCTCTCCTACGAGCAGTACTTC	CASSGGRTDLSYEQYF
TRBV9	TRBJ2-2	TRBD1	once	TGTGCCAGCAGCGTCGATGGACAGGGGGCTATTGGCGGGGAGCTGTTTTTT	CASSVDGQGAIGGELFF
TRBV6-2/TRBV6-3	TRBJ1-5	-	few	TGTGCCAGCAGTTACTCGTTCCAGCCCCAGCATTTT	CASSYSFQPQHF
TRBV9	TRBJ2-1	TRBD2	-	TGTGCCAGCAGCGTTCGGGGGGACAATGAGCAGTTCTTC	CASSVRGDNEQFF
TRBV15	TRBJ2-4	-	few	TGTGCCACCAGCAGAGATGCCTCGGACATTAGCATTCAGTACTTC	CATSRDASDISIQYF
TRBV5-1	TRBJ1-3	TRBD1	few	TGCGCCAGCAGCTTGGGGGACAGGCGATTCTCTGGAAACACCATATATTTT	CASSLGDRRFSGNTIYF
TRBV6-6	TRBJ2-2	TRBD1	-	TGTGCCAGCAGGCGGAGACAGGGGGCAGACACCGGGGAGCTGTTTTTT	CASRRRQGADTGELFF
TRBV24-1	TRBJ2-3	-	few	TGTGCCACCAGCCCCGGGACGGGCACAGATACGCAGTATTTT	CATSPGTGTDTQYF
TRBV5-4	TRBJ2-3	-	-	TGTGCCAGCAGCTTCGGCAGGAACACAGATACGCAGTATTTT	CASSFGRNTDTQYF
TRBV11-2	TRBJ2-7	TRBD1	few	TGTGCCAGCAGCCTTGGGACAGGGGGAGACGAGCAGTACTTC	CASSLGTGGDEQYF
TRBV6-5	TRBJ1-5	-	many	TGTGCCAGCAGTCCGGGGATGGGGGCCAAGAGGCAGCCCCAGCATTTT	CASSPGMGAKRQPQHF
TRBV6-2/TRBV6-3	TRBJ2-7	-	few	TGTGCCAGCAGTTCAACTAGAAACGAGCAGTACTTC	CASSSTRNEQYF
TRBV12-3/TRBV12-4	TRBJ1-5	TRBD1	few	TGTGCCAGCAGTTTCCGGGACAGGGCGAATCAGCCCCAGCATTTT	CASSFRDRANQPQHF
TRBV9	TRBJ2-1	-	many	TGTGCCAGCAGCTTACTGACGGGTAGCACCTACAATGAGCAGTTCTTC	CASSLLTGSTYNEQFF
TRBV15	TRBJ2-5	-	-	TGTGCCACCAGCAGGGGTTTGAGTACCGGAGAGACCCAGTACTTC	CATSRGLSTGETQYF
TRBV21-1	TRBJ1-5	-	few	TGTGCCAGCAACCCTCGGGCCTCCCTGGATTTT	CASNPRASLDF
TRBV6-6	TRBJ2-7	-	-	TGTGCCAGCAGTACAAACAGGGTCGAGCAGTACTTC	CASSTNRVEQYF